Listed below are T cell receptor beta chains from one sample, sequenced in a study of T cell repertoires in cytomegalovirus infection. TCRdb fed the reads into MiXCR, producing one record per CDR3 protein. This table has around 740,000 distinct CDR3 sequences, about 40% appearing once. What was sequenced was PBMCs. Receptors were obtained from a human donor in good health (CMV status not recorded). Some clones in this sample may be carry-over from other donors' samples. Both conserved end residues are part of each CDR3. Fields, in order: D gene, clone size, V gene, J gene, CDR3 DNA, CDR3 protein. The D gene is left open where the match is weak. Clone size is stated in some rows and not others, as once, few, many or a class when expanded.

d_call: -
clone_size: once
v_call: TRBV7-2
j_call: TRBJ2-5
cdr3_nt: TGTGCCAGCAGCCCTGGACTATTTCAAGAGACCCAGTACTTC
cdr3_aa: CASSPGLFQETQYF

d_call: TRBD2
clone_size: few
v_call: TRBV7-6
j_call: TRBJ2-7
cdr3_nt: TGTGCCAGCAGCTTAGAACAACCTTCTAGCGGTACCTACGAGCAGTACTTC
cdr3_aa: CASSLEQPSSGTYEQYF

d_call: TRBD2
clone_size: -
v_call: TRBV10-3
j_call: TRBJ2-5
cdr3_nt: TGTGCCATCAGTTTTAGCGGGAACCAAGAGACCCAGGACTTC
cdr3_aa: CAISFSGNQETQDF

d_call: TRBD1
clone_size: -
v_call: TRBV19
j_call: TRBJ1-4
cdr3_nt: TGTGCCAGCCTTAACAGGGGGCTGGGGGGAGAAAAACTGTTTTTT
cdr3_aa: CASLNRGLGGEKLFF

d_call: TRBD1
clone_size: few
v_call: TRBV6-5
j_call: TRBJ1-2
cdr3_nt: TGTGCCAGCAGTTACATCGGGACAGTGGGTGGCTACACCTTC
cdr3_aa: CASSYIGTVGGYTF

d_call: -
clone_size: -
v_call: TRBV12-3/TRBV12-4
j_call: TRBJ2-5
cdr3_nt: TGTGCCAGCAGTTTATTCCTGGGCGGGCAGACCCAAGAGACCCAGTACTTC
cdr3_aa: CASSLFLGGQTQETQYF

d_call: TRBD2
clone_size: few
v_call: TRBV20-1
j_call: TRBJ2-3
cdr3_nt: TGCAGTGCGCCCGGGACTAGCTCCCTACGTCCTGATACGCAGTATTTT
cdr3_aa: CSAPGTSSLRPDTQYF

d_call: -
clone_size: many
v_call: TRBV7-2
j_call: TRBJ2-7
cdr3_nt: TGTGCCAGCAGCTTCAAGGGAGAGCAGTACTTC
cdr3_aa: CASSFKGEQYF

d_call: -
clone_size: few
v_call: TRBV2
j_call: TRBJ1-1
cdr3_nt: TGTGCCAGCACCTCCGGGGGACTGAACACTGAAGCTTTCTTT
cdr3_aa: CASTSGGLNTEAFF

d_call: -
clone_size: -
v_call: TRBV6-2/TRBV6-3
j_call: TRBJ1-5
cdr3_nt: TGTGCCAGCAGTGCATCAGGGTTCAATCAGCCCCAGCATTTT
cdr3_aa: CASSASGFNQPQHF

d_call: TRBD1
clone_size: -
v_call: TRBV20-1
j_call: TRBJ1-2
cdr3_nt: TGCAGTTCTCCAAAGGGACAGGGGCTGGGCGGCTACACCTTC
cdr3_aa: CSSPKGQGLGGYTF

d_call: -
clone_size: once
v_call: TRBV20-1
j_call: TRBJ2-3
cdr3_nt: TGCAGTGCTAGAGAAGGGTCAGATACGCAGTATTTT
cdr3_aa: CSAREGSDTQYF

d_call: -
clone_size: many
v_call: TRBV7-2
j_call: TRBJ1-2
cdr3_nt: TGTGCCAGCAGCTTAAGGGACCCGGGTTGGGATGGCTACACCTTC
cdr3_aa: CASSLRDPGWDGYTF

d_call: -
clone_size: -
v_call: TRBV20-1
j_call: TRBJ1-5
cdr3_nt: TGCAGTGCTAGAGGAGGGCCCAGGGCCAATCAGCCCCAGCATTTT
cdr3_aa: CSARGGPRANQPQHF

d_call: TRBD2
clone_size: few
v_call: TRBV4-1
j_call: TRBJ2-3
cdr3_nt: TGCGCCAGCAGCCAAGCCCTCGGGGGGGCCCTTTCCGGAGATACGCAGTATTTT
cdr3_aa: CASSQALGGALSGDTQYF

d_call: -
clone_size: -
v_call: TRBV29-1
j_call: TRBJ2-7
cdr3_nt: TGCAGCGTTTCGGGGGGCGCTGGGCAGTACTTC
cdr3_aa: CSVSGGAGQYF

d_call: TRBD2
clone_size: few
v_call: TRBV7-9
j_call: TRBJ2-1
cdr3_nt: TGTGCCAGCAGTCAAACGAAGAGACTAGCGGAAGTCTACAATGAGCAGTTCTTC
cdr3_aa: CASSQTKRLAEVYNEQFF

d_call: -
clone_size: -
v_call: TRBV28
j_call: TRBJ2-5
cdr3_nt: TGTGCCAGCATGTTAGGCGGGAAGGGTATCGAGACCCAGTACTTC
cdr3_aa: CASMLGGKGIETQYF

d_call: -
clone_size: -
v_call: TRBV13
j_call: TRBJ2-3
cdr3_nt: TGTGCCAGCAGCCTTAGCTCGGCAGGAGATACGCAGTATTTT
cdr3_aa: CASSLSSAGDTQYF

d_call: TRBD2
clone_size: once
v_call: TRBV4-2
j_call: TRBJ2-7
cdr3_nt: TGTGCCAGCAGCCCACAACTAGCGGCGGCCTACGAGCAGTACTTC
cdr3_aa: CASSPQLAAAYEQYF

d_call: TRBD1
clone_size: -
v_call: TRBV9
j_call: TRBJ2-6
cdr3_nt: TGTGCCAGCAGCGTCGGACAGGGTAACTCTGGGGCCAACGTCCTGACTTTC
cdr3_aa: CASSVGQGNSGANVLTF

d_call: -
clone_size: -
v_call: TRBV2
j_call: TRBJ2-1
cdr3_nt: TGTGCCAGCACAGCGGGGACAGGAATTCATGAGCAGTTCTTC
cdr3_aa: CASTAGTGIHEQFF

d_call: -
clone_size: -
v_call: TRBV27
j_call: TRBJ1-1
cdr3_nt: TGTGCCAGCAGTTTCTTCCGGGCAGGGGCGAACACTGAAGCTTTCTTT
cdr3_aa: CASSFFRAGANTEAFF

d_call: -
clone_size: few
v_call: TRBV6-6
j_call: TRBJ2-7
cdr3_nt: TGTGCCAGCAGTCCCGGGGGTGGGCCCTCCTACGAGCAGTACTTC
cdr3_aa: CASSPGGGPSYEQYF

d_call: -
clone_size: many
v_call: TRBV4-1
j_call: TRBJ1-1
cdr3_nt: TGCGCCAGCAGCCATAAACGGGGAAACACTGAAGCTTTCTTT
cdr3_aa: CASSHKRGNTEAFF

d_call: -
clone_size: few
v_call: TRBV6-1
j_call: TRBJ1-6
cdr3_nt: TGTGCCAGCGGAGCCGGGACAAAGAATTCACCCCTCCACTTT
cdr3_aa: CASGAGTKNSPLHF

d_call: TRBD2
clone_size: -
v_call: TRBV5-4
j_call: TRBJ2-3
cdr3_nt: TGTGCCAGCAGCTTACAGCGGGGGGTCGCCACAGATACGCAGTATTTT
cdr3_aa: CASSLQRGVATDTQYF

d_call: -
clone_size: few
v_call: TRBV6-6
j_call: TRBJ1-3
cdr3_nt: TGTGCCAGCAACTACAAGGGACACACCATATATTTT
cdr3_aa: CASNYKGHTIYF

d_call: TRBD2
clone_size: -
v_call: TRBV10-3
j_call: TRBJ2-1
cdr3_nt: TGTGCCATCAGTGACCCTAGCGGGAGAGTCAATGAGCAGTTCTTC
cdr3_aa: CAISDPSGRVNEQFF

d_call: TRBD2
clone_size: few
v_call: TRBV7-9
j_call: TRBJ2-7
cdr3_nt: TGTGCCAGCAGCTCCCCTAGCGGGAGAGGCTACGAGCAGTACTTC
cdr3_aa: CASSSPSGRGYEQYF

d_call: TRBD1
clone_size: many
v_call: TRBV7-8
j_call: TRBJ2-4
cdr3_nt: TGTGCCAGCAGCTTAGGGATTGGGACAGACTCCTGGAACATTCAGTACTTC
cdr3_aa: CASSLGIGTDSWNIQYF